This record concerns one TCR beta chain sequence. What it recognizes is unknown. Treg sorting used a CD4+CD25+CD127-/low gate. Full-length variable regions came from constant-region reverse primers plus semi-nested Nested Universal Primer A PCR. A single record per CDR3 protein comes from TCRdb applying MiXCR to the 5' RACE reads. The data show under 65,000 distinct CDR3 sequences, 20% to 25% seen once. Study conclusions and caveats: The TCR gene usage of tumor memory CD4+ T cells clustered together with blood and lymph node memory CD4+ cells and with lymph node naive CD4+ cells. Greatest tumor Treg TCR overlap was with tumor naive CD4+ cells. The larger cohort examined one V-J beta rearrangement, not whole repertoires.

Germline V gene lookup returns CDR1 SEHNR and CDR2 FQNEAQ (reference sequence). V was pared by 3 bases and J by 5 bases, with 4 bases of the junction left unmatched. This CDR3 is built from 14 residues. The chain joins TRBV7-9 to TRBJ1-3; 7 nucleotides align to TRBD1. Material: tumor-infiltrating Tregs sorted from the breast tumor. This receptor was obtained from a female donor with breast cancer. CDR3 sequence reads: CASSFTGARNTIYF. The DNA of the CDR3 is TGTGCCAGCAGCTTTACAGGGGCTCGAAACACCATATATTTT.